This T cell receptor (beta chain) was sequenced for a study of blood T cell repertoires in COVID-19. Study as a whole: Spain, Italy and the United States supplied samples that represented acute and convalescent COVID-19. Nucleic acid was either cDNA or gDNA, and it came from T cells, B-cell-depleted T cells, or PBMCs.

This CDR3 is built from 17 residues. The V gene's germline CDR1 is LGHNA and CDR2 YSLEER. Trimming removed 0 bases from V and 5 bases from J; junction bases left unmatched: 11. Here immunoSEQ multiplex PCR was the method, and the copy in TCRdb shows in-frame clones only, minus some. The table shows about 150,000 clones, with approximately 86% occurring only once. Sequencing was carried out using PBMCs or T cells enriched from blood (not recorded which). The chain combines TRBV4-3 with TRBJ2-3, with 7 bases fitting TRBD1. The clonotype was recovered from a woman aged 35 to 49 who had been exposed to COVID-19. The chain's CDR3 is CASSQDQGDSAVDTQYF. CDR3 DNA: TGCGCCAGCAGCCAAGATCAAGGGGACAGCGCCGTAGATACGCAGTATTTT.